The 27 T cell receptor beta chains below come from one sample, sequenced in a study of T cells after yellow fever vaccination. Each CDR3 protein is one row after TCRdb ran MiXCR on the 5' RACE reads. The table includes about 50,000 distinct CDR3 sequences, approximately 7.7% detected once. The material was CD8+ T cells sorted from PBMCs, obtained on the day of the first yellow fever vaccination. The source of these receptors is a man aged 18-30 years who received the YFV17D yellow fever vaccine.

This clonotype has at least ten counts. The genes are TRBV6-5 and TRBJ2-1; TRBD2 aligns across 15 bases. Trimming at V came to 3 bases and at J to 3 bases, leaving 6 bases not matched to a gene. The CDR3 covers 18 residues. Looked up from germline, CDR1 is MNHEY and CDR2 is SVGAGI. The CDR3 loop is CASSYWTSGGAVYNEQFF. As DNA, the CDR3 is TGTGCCAGCAGTTATTGGACTAGCGGGGGGGCCGTCTACAATGAGCAGTTCTTC.

The table lists this clonotype with a few counts. This rearrangement joins TRBV12-3 or TRBV12-4 to TRBJ2-4; D ambiguous. This CDR3 comprises 18 residues. In nucleotides, the CDR3 is TGTACCTGCAGTTTAGCCTATCGAGTTGCTCTGAGCGAAAACATTCAGTACTTC. The encoded protein is CTCSLAYRVALSENIQYF.

This clonotype was observed many times. The chain links TRBV5-6 to TRBJ1-1, with no clear D. This CDR3 region has 14 residues. Trimming took 1 base from V and 3 from J, leaving 10 bases between them. Germline loops: CDR1 SGHDT, CDR2 YYEEEE. The CDR3 loop is CASSLSWVYTEAFF. CDR3 nucleotide sequence: TGTGCCAGCAGCTTGTCTTGGGTGTACACTGAAGCTTTCTTT.

This clonotype appeared many times. The V and J genes are TRBV2 and TRBJ2-1; D gene uncertain. This CDR3 contains 16 residues. Germline values: CDR1 SNHLY, CDR2 FYNNEI. V lost 5 bases and J 8 bases, leaving 22 bases between the germline ends. CDR3 region: CASSFELGSSTHEQFF. The CDR3 bases are TGTGCCAGCAGTTTTGAATTGGGATCAAGTACTCATGAGCAGTTCTTC.

This clonotype was counted ten times or more. V usage is TRBV20-1 and J usage is TRBJ2-1; D gene unclear. Looked up from germline, CDR1 is DFQATT and CDR2 is SNEGSKA (reference sequence). This CDR3 contains 10 residues. V shed 6 bases and J shed 9 bases, with 9 bases lying between them. DNA of the CDR3: TGCAGTGCAGATGGCGGTGAGCAGTTCTTC. As protein: CSADGGEQFF.

In its sample, this clonotype ranks as large. V and J are TRBV4-3 and TRBJ1-1; D is ambiguous. V was clipped by 2 bases and J by 3 bases, with 10 bases between them. The CDR3 contains 14 residues. Germline CDR1 is LGHNA and CDR2 is YSLEER. This CDR3 is CASSQWAKDTEAFF. In nucleotides, the CDR3 is TGCGCCAGCAGCCAATGGGCGAAGGACACTGAAGCTTTCTTT.

This clonotype showed up many times. The genes are TRBV20-1 and TRBJ2-1; possibly TRBD2 for D (5 bases). V was pared by 4 bases and J by 4 bases, with 11 bases between. Germline-derived CDR1 and CDR2 are DFQATT and SNEGSKA (reference sequence). This CDR3 has 13 residues. The CDR3, as DNA: TGCAGTGCTACAGACTATAATTACAATGAGCAGTTCTTC. This encodes CSATDYNYNEQFF.

This chain joins TRBV5-4 and TRBJ2-5; D uncertain. The CDR3 contains 13 residues. Germline values: CDR1 SGHNT, CDR2 YYREEE (reference sequence). V lost 2 bases, J lost 3 bases, and 8 bases lay in between. This chain's CDR3 is CASSFVEKETQYF. The DNA of the CDR3 is TGTGCCAGCAGCTTCGTAGAAAAAGAGACCCAGTACTTC.

This clonotype was observed at least ten times. V gene TRBV12-3 or TRBV12-4 combines with J gene TRBJ1-2; weak D call: TRBD1 (6 bases). The length of the CDR3 is 14 residues. Trimming shortened V by 7 bases and J by 1 base, and 13 bases separated the two germline ends. The CDR3 DNA reads TGTGCCAGCAACCCCGACAGGAGTAACTATGGCTACACCTTC. It encodes CASNPDRSNYGYTF.

This clonotype appeared a few times. The chain employs TRBV7-9 and TRBJ2-3; a possible D gene is TRBD2 (7 bases). This CDR3 has 17 amino acids. Trimming took 0 bases from V and 2 from J, leaving 15 bases between them. Germline V CDR1 and CDR2: SEHNR, FQNEAQ (reference sequence). The CDR3 coding sequence is TGTGCCAGCAGCTTAGCGCTCGCGGGGGCCTTCACAGATACGCAGTATTTT. This codes for CASSLALAGAFTDTQYF.

Regarding this clonotype: The junction differs from germline at one of its ends, possibly a read error. This chain links TRBV7-8 with TRBJ2-2; possible D gene TRBD2, 5 bases. Germline CDR1 and CDR2: SGHVS and FQNEAQ. The CDR3 sequence is 16 residues long. The CDR3 spells CDSSQPLRDNTGELFF. The CDR3 nucleotides read TGTGACAGCAGCCAGCCCCTCCGGGATAACACCGGGGAGCTGTTTTTT.

This chain connects TRBV25-1 to TRBJ2-1; D is unresolved. V dropped 4 bases and J dropped 3 bases, with 16 bases sitting between them. Looked up from germline, CDR1 is MGHDK and CDR2 is SYGVNS. The CDR3 is made up of 16 amino acids. CDR3 in amino acids: CASSAPKHSVYNEQFF. The DNA for the CDR3 is TGTGCCAGCAGTGCCCCCAAGCACAGCGTCTACAATGAGCAGTTCTTC.

This clonotype has more than one count but fewer than ten. The CDR3 spells CASSSVAGAAYNEQFF. DNA for the CDR3: TGTGCCAGCAGTTCCGTAGCGGGGGCCGCCTACAATGAGCAGTTCTTC. This sequence joins TRBV6-5 and TRBJ2-1; 9 bases align to TRBD2. This CDR3 is built from 16 residues. J gave up 2 bases and V 4 bases, and 6 bases lay outside the gene matches. Germline V gives CDR1 MNHEY, CDR2 SVGAGI.

At least ten counts were recorded for this clonotype. The rearrangement joins TRBV29-1 to TRBJ2-2; D uncertain. The V and J ends lost 5 bases and 5 bases respectively, with 12 bases between them. The CDR3 is 13 residues long. From germline, CDR1 is SQVTM and CDR2 ANQGSEA. CDR3 sequence (DNA): TGCAGCGTTTACGGCAGTGTAACCGGGGAGCTGTTTTTT. Its protein product is CSVYGSVTGELFF.

This chain uses TRBV7-2 with TRBJ2-3, with TRBD1 identical over 8 bases. V shed 3 bases, J shed 2 bases, and the junction held 4 bases outside the gene matches. The germline V gene encodes CDR1 SGHTA and CDR2 FQGNSA. This CDR3 is 15 amino acids long. DNA of the CDR3: TGTGCCAGCAGCTTGGCAGGGGGCAACACAGATACGCAGTATTTT. Translation: CASSLAGGNTDTQYF.

This clonotype has just a few counts. This chain links TRBV21-1 with TRBJ2-4; the table's D call, TRBD1, was not checked against the DNA. TRBV21-1 is described as a pseudogene. This CDR3 is 17 amino acids long. The CDR3 region is CASSIPGDRLAKNIQYF. CDR3 bases: TGTGCCAGCAGCATCCCGGGGGACAGGCTGGCCAAAAACATTCAGTACTTC.

This clonotype was seen at least ten times. V gene TRBV7-2 combines with J gene TRBJ1-1; perhaps TRBD1 as D (5 bases). The V end was cut by 5 bases, the J end by 10 bases, with 17 bases between. The CDR3 is made up of 13 amino acids. Germline V CDR1 and CDR2: SGHTA, FQGNSA. The CDR3 reads CASSPGPSQGAFF. The CDR3 coding sequence is TGTGCCAGCAGCCCTGGGCCTTCCCAGGGAGCTTTCTTT. The entire variable domain, with the rest obtained from reference TRBV7-2 and TRBJ1-1, is as follows: GAGVSQSPSNKVTEKGKDVELRCDPISGHTALYWYRQSLGQGLEFLIYFQGNSAPDKSGLPSDRFSAERTGGSVSTLTIQRTQQEDSAVYLCASSPGPSQGAFFGQGTRLTVV.

This clonotype was seen repeatedly, ten times or more. The rearrangement uses TRBV13 and TRBJ2-7, with D perhaps matching TRBD1 or TRBD2 (5 bases each). This CDR3 contains 13 residues. CDR1 and CDR2 (germline): PRHDT, FYEKMQ (reference sequence). Trimming took 3 bases from V and 2 from J, leaving 8 bases between them. CDR3 DNA sequence: TGTGCCAGCAGCTTGGGGACCACCTACGAGCAGTACGTC. This translates into CASSLGTTYEQYV.

The genes are TRBV12-3 or TRBV12-4 and TRBJ1-4; D remains unclear. V lost 4 bases and J lost 10, with 10 bases in between. CDR3 length: 12 residues. The CDR3 DNA follows: TGTGCCAGCAGTTATGGGGAGGCAAAACTGTTTTTT. This sequence encodes CASSYGEAKLFF.

This clonotype occurred many times. V is TRBV21-1 and J is TRBJ2-7; TRBD2 is the table's D call and was not checked against the DNA. TRBV21-1 is tagged as a pseudogene. This CDR3 has 19 amino acids. The CDR3 sequence is CASSRRVAGTSGRNYEQYV. The DNA for the CDR3 is TGTGCCAGCAGCAGGAGGGTAGCCGGGACTAGCGGGCGAAACTACGAGCAGTACGTC.

Many counts were recorded for this clonotype. The V call is TRBV28, the J call TRBJ2-1; the match to TRBD2 covers 14 bases. The V and J ends lost 6 bases and 4 bases, in that order; junction bases with no gene match: 8. The CDR3 is made up of 17 amino acids. In germline, CDR1 is MDHEN, CDR2 SYDVKM. CDR3 sequence: CASRVEGLAGAYNEQFF. The DNA for the CDR3 is TGTGCCAGCAGAGTCGAGGGACTAGCGGGGGCTTACAATGAGCAGTTCTTC. The entire variable domain, with the rest obtained from reference TRBV28 and TRBJ2-1, is as follows: DVKVTQSSRYLVKRTGEKVFLECVQDMDHENMFWYRQDPGLGLRLIYFSYDVKMKEKGDIPEGYSVSREKKERFSLILESASTNQTSMYLCASRVEGLAGAYNEQFFGPGTRLTVL.

By sample fraction, this clonotype is medium-sized (0.01 to 0.1%). The V and J genes are TRBV5-1 and TRBJ2-2; D remains ambiguous. V was trimmed by 0 bases and J by 3 bases, leaving 12 bases between them. CDR3 size: 16 residues. Per the germline V gene, CDR1 is SGHRS and CDR2 is YFSETQ. The CDR3 nucleotides read TGCGCCAGCAGCTTGGCGGTTGGAGCCTACACCGGGGAGCTGTTTTTT. Protein product: CASSLAVGAYTGELFF.

This clonotype was counted many times. This sequence joins TRBV5-1 and TRBJ2-1; D might be TRBD1 or TRBD2, each matching 5 bases. The CDR3 loop spans 15 amino acids. V was shortened by 3 bases and J by 3 bases, with 13 bases between the two germline ends. Germline CDR1 reads SGHRS; CDR2 reads YFSETQ. In DNA form, the CDR3 reads TGCGCCAGCAGCTCGAGGGGTATTAGCTACAATGAGCAGTTCTTC. Its protein product is CASSSRGISYNEQFF.

The sample holds many counts of this clonotype. The chain is built from TRBV9 and TRBJ1-2; D gene unclear. The CDR3 has 14 residues. Germline V gene sequence: CDR1 SGDLS, CDR2 YYNGEE. Trimming took off 4 bases at V and 0 bases at J, with 10 bases between the two ends. CDR3 DNA sequence: TGTGCCAGCAGCCCTGGTGTAACTAACTATGGCTACACCTTC. It encodes CASSPGVTNYGYTF. The full variable domain, with the rest looked up from reference TRBV9 and TRBJ1-2, is DSGVTQTPKHLITATGQRVTLRCSPRSGDLSVYWYQQSLDQGLQFLIQYYNGEERAKGNILERFSAQQFPDLHSELNLSSLELGDSALYFCASSPGVTNYGYTFGSGTRLTVV.

A few counts support this clonotype. This rearrangement joins TRBV7-6 to TRBJ2-1; unclear D gene. CDR1 is SGHVS, CDR2 FNYEAQ, per germline. Between the trimmed V and J ends, which lost 5 bases and 7 bases, there was a span of 24 bases. The CDR3 consists of 17 residues. Here the CDR3 DNA reads TGTGCCAGCAGCAACACGCTGGACCCCTCCCTTGCTAATGAGCAGTTCTTC. Its protein is CASSNTLDPSLANEQFF.

The chain has TRBV4-3 and TRBJ2-2; tentatively, D is TRBD2 (6 bases). The germline V gene has CDR1 LGHNA and CDR2 YSLEER. There are 17 residues in the CDR3. V was clipped by 0 bases and J by 1 base, with 12 bases between them. The CDR3 coding sequence is TGCGCCAGCAGCCAAGATCGTCTAGCGATGAACACCGGGGAGCTGTTTTTT. Protein: CASSQDRLAMNTGELFF.

This sequence joins TRBV4-3 and TRBJ1-1; D gene ambiguous. CDR1 LGHNA and CDR2 YSLEER come from the germline V gene. This CDR3 has 15 residues. Trimming removed 0 bases from V and 6 bases from J, with 14 bases in between. The CDR3 region is CASSQEEGRAPEAFF. CDR3 DNA: TGCGCCAGCAGCCAAGAGGAGGGAAGGGCTCCTGAAGCTTTCTTT.